This T cell receptor (beta chain) was retrieved from a study of cytomegalovirus exposure and HLA in healthy donors. About the study: The same platform was used for the 110 or so validation repertoires and the roughly 730 first-cohort repertoires, a later analysis reported.

The study drew the donors from its approximately 110-subject validation cohort, separate from the approximately 690-subject first cohort. Study-wide points: First-cohort TCR clusters tended to co-occur in the approximately 120 validation repertoires, a later analysis found. There were 160 or so TCR beta chains listed as cytomegalovirus-associated.

Worth noting for this clone: Its antigen is undetermined.

Using immunoSEQ multiplex PCR, the repertoire was profiled, and TCRdb retains in-frame clones only, with some absent. The data contain tens of thousands of clones, roughly nine tenths of them singletons. Sequencing was carried out using PBMCs. The TCR was taken from a man younger than 35 in good health and CMV-seronegative.

CDR3 nucleotide sequence: TGCGCCAGCAGCCCCGGGACTAGCACAGATACGCAGTATTTT. Translation: CASSPGTSTDTQYF. J is TRBJ2-3 and V is TRBV4-1, with D perhaps matching TRBD2 (6 bases). CDR3 length: 14 amino acids. V was clipped by 4 bases and J by 0 bases, with 8 bases between them. The germline CDR1 and CDR2 sequences are MGHRA and YSYEKL.